Sequencing of this T cell receptor beta chain was carried out in a study of response to subunit inactivated influenza vaccine. This clonotype was observed a handful of times. TCRdb re-called the RT-PCR reads through MiXCR, storing one row per CDR3 protein. Among about 530,000 distinct CDR3 sequences listed, about an eighth were seen once. Deletions cut 5 bases from V and 0 bases from J, with 14 bases between. The CDR3 spans 16 residues. The sample in question was PBMCs from blood, obtained roughly 47 days after vaccination. The chain uses TRBV12-3 or TRBV12-4 and TRBJ2-1; D perhaps matches TRBD1 (5 bases). This receptor was obtained from a man aged 50 to 59 who received an inactivated influenza vaccine. The CDR3 is CASSPWGRSSYNEQFF. CDR3 nucleotides: TGTGCCAGCAGTCCATGGGGCCGGAGCTCCTACAATGAGCAGTTCTTC.